This TCR beta chain is from a study of shared clonotypes between healthy human individuals. General study findings and limits: A reduction in generation probabilities was seen for non-shared clonotypes relative to those shared by all four donors. Estimated richness values were generally larger in naive subsets than in memory subsets.

Selected positively for CCR7 and CD45RO-negative, naive CD8 cells excluded terminally differentiated effector memory CD45RA+ cells. This was a deep-level run. Data came from immunoSEQ multiplex PCR; TCRdb stores just in-frame clones and leaves some out. The top ten hold around 1.2% of the sample, which has 1.5 million to 2.5 million clones, over 85% seen once. The CDR3 sequence is 14 residues long. Looked up from germline, CDR1 is LNHDA and CDR2 is SQIVND (reference sequence). V was clipped by 7 bases and J by 5 bases; unmatched bases: 8. About this clone itself: Its antigen is as yet unknown.

The clonotype was recovered from a young man in good health. V is TRBV19 and J is TRBJ2-5; 9 bases agree with TRBD2. Sequencing was done on a sample of naive CD8+ T cells sorted from blood. CDR3 DNA sequence: TGTGCCAGTACCGAGTCTAGCGGGACGGAGACCCAGTACTTC. This codes for CASTESSGTETQYF.